This T cell receptor (beta chain) is drawn from a study of blood T cell repertoires in COVID-19. Overall study context: Samples came from the United States, Italy and Spain, spanning acute and convalescent COVID-19.

The germline V gene encodes CDR1 SNHLY and CDR2 FYNNEI. This CDR3 has 15 amino acids. V was pared by 7 bases and J by 7 bases, with 10 bases of the junction left unmatched. Repertoires were generated with immunoSEQ multiplex PCR, while TCRdb's copy carries only in-frame clones and drops some. The repertoire holds under 500,000 clones, around 89% seen once, with roughly 4.3% in the top ten. Sequences were obtained from peripheral blood. The TCR comes from a woman in her twenties or thirties with acute or convalescent COVID-19. The chain joins TRBV2 to TRBJ2-1; 10 bases fit TRBD2. In DNA form, the CDR3 reads TGTGCCAGCAACGAAGCGGGGGGGCCTAGGAATGAGCAGTTCTTC. Encoded protein: CASNEAGGPRNEQFF.